Each of the 14 T cell receptor beta chains below was sequenced from the same sample in a study of early T cells in non-severe SARS-CoV-2 infection. TCRdb passed the 5' RACE reads through MiXCR, listing each CDR3 protein once. The repertoire consists of some 57,000 distinct CDR3 sequences, with less than 14% occurring once and the leading ten covering about 1.5%. The sequenced material came from whole blood. These receptor sequences come from an adult who was a healthcare worker with PCR-confirmed SARS-CoV-2 infection or an uninfected control (not recorded which).

This clonotype was counted ten times or more. The CDR3 region is CASSVAGGLSDTQYF. The CDR3 nucleotides read TGTGCCAGCAGTGTAGCGGGGGGGCTGTCAGATACGCAGTATTTT. This chain joins TRBV2 and TRBJ2-3, with TRBD2 matching 11 bases. Looked up from germline, CDR1 is SNHLY and CDR2 is FYNNEI. V was pared by 4 bases and J by 4 bases, with 4 bases of the junction left unmatched. The CDR3 loop spans 15 amino acids.

Comment on this clonotype: One end of the junction does not line up with germline, which may come from a read error. This chain links TRBV7-7 with TRBJ2-5, with 8 bases identical to TRBD2. Germline loops: CDR1 SSHAT, CDR2 FNYEAQ (reference sequence). The CDR3 sequence is 14 residues long. For the CDR3, the DNA is TGTGCTAGCAGTCACGGGGGGGCCCAAGAGACCCAGTACTTC. It yields the protein CASSHGGAQETQYF.

This clonotype was counted ten times or more. The chain has TRBV29-1 and TRBJ1-1; possible D gene TRBD1, 6 bases. The germline V gene has CDR1 SQVTM and CDR2 ANQGSEA. Trimming pared 6 bases from V and 1 base from J, leaving 15 bases between. The CDR3 runs 14 residues. CDR3 DNA sequence: TGCAGCGTCGGAACAGGGTCCGGGAACACTGAAGCTTTCTTT. Its translation is CSVGTGSGNTEAFF.

The sample holds many counts of this clonotype. The V call is TRBV6-5, the J call TRBJ2-7; 9 bases are shared with TRBD2. Germline V gene lookup returns CDR1 MNHEY and CDR2 SVGAGI. The CDR3 runs to 17 residues. V gave up 2 bases and J gave up 3 bases; unmatched junction bases: 11. CDR3 sequence: CASSYEVRGGTYYEQYF. As DNA, the CDR3 is TGTGCCAGCAGTTACGAGGTGCGGGGGGGAACATACTACGAGCAGTACTTC.

This clonotype was detected only a few times. The chain carries TRBV10-3 and TRBJ1-1; D perhaps matches TRBD1 (5 bases). This CDR3 contains 16 residues. With 0 bases removed from V and 4 bases from J, the gap between germline ends came to 15 bases. CDR1 and CDR2 from the germline V gene are ENHRY and SYGVKD. CDR3 region: CAISESIQEGSTEAFF. CDR3 sequence (DNA): TGTGCCATCAGTGAGTCGATACAGGAGGGGAGCACTGAAGCTTTCTTT.

This clonotype showed up many times. This chain links TRBV5-4 with TRBJ1-4; 9 nucleotides match TRBD1. The length of the CDR3 is 16 residues. Germline assignment: CDR1 SGHNT and CDR2 YYREEE (reference sequence). The V and J ends lost 4 bases and 2 bases, in that order; junction bases with no gene match: 6. DNA of the CDR3: TGTGCCAGCAGCCCAGGACAGGGGAGGACTAATGAAAAACTGTTTTTT. It translates to CASSPGQGRTNEKLFF.

The V and J genes are TRBV11-3 and TRBJ2-7; D gene uncertain. The CDR3 length is 13 residues. V lost 5 bases and J lost 5, with 13 bases in between. The germline V gene encodes CDR1 SGHNT and CDR2 YENEEA. CDR3 region: CASSRTRAHEQYF. In DNA, the CDR3 is TGTGCCAGCAGCCGGACCCGGGCCCACGAGCAGTACTTC.

The chain uses TRBV20-1 and TRBJ1-6; 7 bases agree with TRBD1. After removal of 5 bases from V and 9 bases from J, the junction contained 16 bases not matched to a gene. The CDR3 has 16 amino acids. The germline CDR1 and CDR2 sequences are DFQATT and SNEGSKA (reference sequence). CDR3 coding DNA: TGCAGTGCTCCCAGTGGACAGGCCCCGCGTGGTTCACCCCTCCACTTT. It is translated as CSAPSGQAPRGSPLHF.

The chain has TRBV7-8 and TRBJ2-1; weak D call: TRBD2 (7 bases). Trimming left V 2 bases short and J 2 bases short, with 13 bases between. Germline assignment: CDR1 SGHVS and CDR2 FQNEAQ. This CDR3 contains 16 residues. CDR3 in DNA: TGTGCCAGCAGCTTAAGGGGGGGGCCTACCTACAATGAGCAGTTCTTC. This sequence encodes CASSLRGGPTYNEQFF. Variable domain in full (rest from reference TRBV7-8 and TRBJ2-1): GAGVSQSPRYKVAKRGQDVALRCDPISGHVSLFWYQQALGQGPEFLTYFQNEAQLDKSGLPSDRFFAERPEGSVSTLKIQRTQQEDSAVYLCASSLRGGPTYNEQFFGPGTRLTVL.

Ten or more counts support this clonotype. V and J are TRBV6-1 and TRBJ1-2, with TRBD1 matching over 8 bases. With 5 bases clipped from V and 7 bases from J, the junction kept 9 bases outside the gene matches. Germline-derived CDR1 and CDR2 are MNHNS and SASEGT. The CDR3 runs 14 residues. CDR3 DNA sequence: TGTGCCAGCAGTTCCCGGACAGGGTTAGTTGGCTACACCTTC. The encoded protein is CASSSRTGLVGYTF.

Ten or more counts support this clonotype. CDR3 loop: CAYNRIGDYGYTF. CDR3 coding DNA: TGTGCCTACAACAGGATCGGGGACTATGGCTACACCTTC. The genes are TRBV30 and TRBJ1-2, with D perhaps matching TRBD1 (5 bases). The V and J ends lost 7 bases and 3 bases respectively, with 15 bases between them. The CDR3 runs to 13 residues. The V gene's germline CDR1 is GTSNPN and CDR2 SVGIG (reference sequence).

This clonotype was recorded a few times. The chain is built from TRBV11-2 and TRBJ2-5, with no clear D. Trimming shortened V by 4 bases and J by 4 bases, and 16 bases separated the two germline ends. The germline V gene encodes CDR1 SGHAT and CDR2 FQNNGV. The CDR3 sequence is 15 residues long. The CDR3 DNA reads TGTGCCAGCAGCTCCCTTTTGCTCCCCGGAGAGACCCAGTACTTC. This translates into CASSSLLLPGETQYF.

This clonotype was observed a few times. This chain connects TRBV7-8 to TRBJ1-2; 10 positions agree with TRBD1. CDR1 is SGHVS and CDR2 is FQNEAQ in the germline V gene. The CDR3 loop spans 15 amino acids. The ends lost 5 bases at V and 6 bases at J; junction bases unmatched: 9. The CDR3 DNA reads as TGTGCCAGCAGCCCCCCGGGACAGGGGATAAATGGCTACACCTTC. Amino acids: CASSPPGQGINGYTF.

As concerns this clonotype: At one end the junction does not follow the germline gene, possibly because of a read error. The rearrangement joins TRBV11-2 to TRBJ1-2; D is uncertain. The CDR3 consists of 14 residues. Germline V lookup: CDR1 SGHAT, CDR2 FQNNGV. CDR3 region: CASGLGPASYGYTF. CDR3 sequence (DNA): TGTGCCAGCGGCTTAGGTCCAGCTTCCTATGGCTACACCTTC.